The clone carrying this TCR beta chain was counted many times. This entry comes from a study of T cells after yellow fever vaccination. CDR1 is SEHNR, CDR2 FQNEAQ, per germline (reference sequence). Trimming stripped 1 base from V and 0 bases from J, with 16 bases between. The CDR3 is 18 residues long. MiXCR, applied by TCRdb to the 5' RACE reads, yields one record per CDR3 protein. The profile shows 100,000 to 150,000 distinct CDR3 sequences, under 9% of them singletons. This chain joins TRBV7-9 and TRBJ2-1; D is possibly TRBD1 (6 bases). Sample: CD8+ T cells sorted from PBMCs, taken on the day of the yellow fever booster vaccination. This receptor was taken from a man in his late teens or twenties who received the YFV17D yellow fever vaccine. Here the CDR3 DNA reads TGTGCCAGCAGCTTAGGGCCCGGAAGAGGGGGCTCCTACAATGAGCAGTTCTTC. Encoded protein: CASSLGPGRGGSYNEQFF.